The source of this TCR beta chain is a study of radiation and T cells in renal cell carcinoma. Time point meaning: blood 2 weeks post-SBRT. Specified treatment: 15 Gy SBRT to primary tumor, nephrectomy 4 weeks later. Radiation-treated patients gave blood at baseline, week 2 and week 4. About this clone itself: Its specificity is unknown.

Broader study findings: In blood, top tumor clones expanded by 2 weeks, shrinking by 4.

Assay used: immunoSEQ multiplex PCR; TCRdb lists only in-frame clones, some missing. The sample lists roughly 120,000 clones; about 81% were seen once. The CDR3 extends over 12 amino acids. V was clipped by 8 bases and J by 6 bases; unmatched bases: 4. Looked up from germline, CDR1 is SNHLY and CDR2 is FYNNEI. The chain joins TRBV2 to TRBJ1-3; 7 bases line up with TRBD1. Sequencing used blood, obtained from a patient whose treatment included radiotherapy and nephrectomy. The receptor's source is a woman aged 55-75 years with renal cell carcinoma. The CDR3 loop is CASQGDENTIYF. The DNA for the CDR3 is TGTGCCAGCCAGGGGGACGAAAACACCATATATTTT.